Shown below are 24 T cell receptor beta chains from a single sample sequenced in a study of shared clonotypes between healthy human individuals. CD45RO negativity and positive selection for CCR7 defined naive CD8 cells, a population that excluded terminally differentiated effector memory CD45RA+ cells. This table comes from immunoSEQ multiplex PCR, and its TCRdb copy is limited to in-frame clones, with some not included. The data hold millions of clones, with about 95% observed a single time. Sequenced: naive CD8+ T cells sorted from blood. The receptors shown here come from a man younger than 35 in good health.

J is TRBJ2-2 and V is TRBV7-9; no clear D gene. Germline loops: CDR1 SEHNR, CDR2 FQNEAQ (reference sequence). The CDR3 loop spans 16 amino acids. Trimming stripped 2 bases from V and 3 bases from J, with 13 bases between. CDR3 sequence (DNA): TGTGCCAGCAGCTTACTACAGCATCTTGACACCGGGGAGCTGTTTTTT. Translation: CASSLLQHLDTGELFF.

The rearrangement links TRBV2 to TRBJ2-5, with TRBD2 matching 10 bases. This CDR3 region has 15 residues. The trim removed 7 bases at V and 4 bases at J, leaving 9 bases unmatched. Per the germline V gene, CDR1 is SNHLY and CDR2 is FYNNEI. This chain's CDR3 is CASTASGSSGETQYF. The CDR3 DNA sequence: TGTGCCAGCACGGCTAGCGGGAGTTCGGGAGAGACCCAGTACTTC.

This clone is a singleton in its sample. The gene calls are TRBV9 and TRBJ2-7, with D possibly TRBD1 on 6 matching bases. The CDR3 length is 13 residues. CDR1 SGDLS and CDR2 YYNGEE come from the germline V gene. Trimming took off 4 bases at V and 3 bases at J, with 11 bases between the two ends. The CDR3 nucleotides are TGTGCCAGCAGCCCAGGGGTAGACTACGAGCAGTACTTC. Amino acid sequence: CASSPGVDYEQYF.

The rearrangement uses TRBV5-1 and TRBJ2-7, with 7 nucleotides matching TRBD1. The CDR3 loop spans 13 amino acids. Germline CDR1 and CDR2: SGHRS and YFSETQ. V lost 7 bases, J lost 3 bases, and 7 bases stayed unmatched. In nucleotides, the CDR3 is TGCGCCAGCGCCCGGGACAGCGGCTACGAGCAGTACTTC. Amino acid sequence: CASARDSGYEQYF.

CDR3 residues: CASSYLGGPNTGELFF. The DNA of the CDR3 is TGTGCCAGCAGCTATTTGGGCGGACCGAACACCGGGGAGCTGTTTTTT. The chain links TRBV7-2 to TRBJ2-2, with D unclear. Germline V gene sequence: CDR1 SGHTA, CDR2 FQGNSA. Trimming removed 4 bases at V and 0 bases at J, with 12 bases between. The length of the CDR3 is 16 residues. The full variable domain, its missing parts supplied by reference TRBV7-2 and TRBJ2-2, is GAGVSQSPSNKVTEKGKDVELRCDPISGHTALYWYRQSLGQGLEFLIYFQGNSAPDKSGLPSDRFSAERTGGSVSTLTIQRTQQEDSAVYLCASSYLGGPNTGELFFGEGSRLTVL.

The genes are TRBV7-9 and TRBJ2-1; 9 positions agree with TRBD2. Losses at the gene ends were 4 bases for V and 6 bases for J; bases not matched to a gene: 4. The germline V gene encodes CDR1 SEHNR and CDR2 FQNEAQ (reference sequence). CDR3 length equals 14 residues. The CDR3: CASSSSGRINEQFF. In nucleotides, the CDR3 is TGTGCCAGCAGCTCAAGCGGGAGGATCAATGAGCAGTTCTTC.

This rearrangement joins TRBV19 to TRBJ1-5, with no clear D. The CDR3 consists of 14 residues. Per the germline V gene, CDR1 is LNHDA and CDR2 is SQIVND (reference sequence). The V end was cut by 3 bases, the J end by 7 bases, with 13 bases between. CDR3 loop: CASSIGQVGQPQHF. Here the CDR3 DNA reads TGTGCCAGTAGTATTGGTCAGGTCGGGCAGCCCCAGCATTTT.

The V gene is TRBV7-9, the J gene TRBJ1-1, with unresolved D. CDR1 is SEHNR and CDR2 is FQNEAQ in the germline V gene (reference sequence). This CDR3 is 12 amino acids long. Trimming left V 3 bases short and J 7 bases short, with 9 bases between. CDR3 residues: CASSFDEGEAFF. In DNA, the CDR3 is TGTGCCAGCAGCTTTGATGAGGGTGAAGCTTTCTTT.

The chain combines TRBV5-1 with TRBJ2-1, with unresolved D. V dropped 0 bases and J dropped 6 bases, with 7 bases sitting between them. The length of the CDR3 is 13 residues. The germline V gene has CDR1 SGHRS and CDR2 YFSETQ. CDR3 sequence: CASSLGVTNEQFF. For the CDR3, the DNA is TGCGCCAGCAGCTTGGGTGTCACCAATGAGCAGTTCTTC. Full variable domain (remainder filled in from reference TRBV5-1 and TRBJ2-1): KAGVTQTPRYLIKTRGQQVTLSCSPISGHRSVSWYQQTPGQGLQFLFEYFSETQRNKGNFPGRFSGRQFSNSRSEMNVSTLELGDSALYLCASSLGVTNEQFFGPGTRLTVL.

The V gene is TRBV4-1, the J gene TRBJ2-1; unclear D gene. There are 16 residues in the CDR3. Trimming took off 0 bases at V and 0 bases at J, with 9 bases between the two ends. The germline gives CDR1 MGHRA, CDR2 YSYEKL. The CDR3 here is CASSQEEESSYNEQFF. CDR3 in DNA: TGCGCCAGCAGCCAAGAAGAGGAGAGCTCCTACAATGAGCAGTTCTTC.

The V and J genes are TRBV4-3 and TRBJ2-5, with TRBD1 matching 7 bases. CDR1 is LGHNA, CDR2 YSLEER, per germline. The CDR3 has 16 amino acids. The V segment lost 4 bases and the J segment 5 bases; nucleotides outside the gene matches: 13. CDR3 amino acids: CASSPSSEGAWETQYF. The CDR3, as DNA: TGCGCCAGCAGCCCCTCGTCAGAGGGGGCATGGGAGACCCAGTACTTC.

This chain uses TRBV6-5 with TRBJ2-7; D remains ambiguous. V was shortened by 0 bases and J by 0 bases, with 9 bases between the two germline ends. Germline CDR1 is MNHEY and CDR2 is SVGAGI. The CDR3 runs to 15 residues. CDR3 DNA sequence: TGTGCCAGCAGTTACTCGCTAGGGAACTCCTACGAGCAGTACTTC. Translating it yields CASSYSLGNSYEQYF.

J is TRBJ1-5 and V is TRBV6-1, with a tentative D call TRBD1 (6 bases). The germline gives CDR1 MNHNS, CDR2 SASEGT. The CDR3 covers 16 residues. Trimming removed 1 base from V and 0 bases from J, with 10 bases in between. CDR3 loop: CASSEGQVYSNQPQHF. In DNA, the CDR3 is TGTGCCAGCAGTGAAGGACAGGTCTATAGCAATCAGCCCCAGCATTTT.

This chain connects TRBV6-6 to TRBJ2-1; 7 positions agree with TRBD1. Losses at the gene ends were 10 bases for V and 3 bases for J; bases not matched to a gene: 15. Germline lookup yields CDR1 MNHNY and CDR2 SVGAGI (reference sequence). The CDR3 extends over 16 amino acids. The CDR3 protein is CATSLGTASSYNEQFF. In nucleotides, the CDR3 is TGTGCCACTTCACTAGGGACAGCGAGCAGCTACAATGAGCAGTTCTTC.

CDR3 bases: TGTGCCAGCTCCTGGACTAGCGGAAACAATGAGCAGTTCTTC. This sequence encodes CASSWTSGNNEQFF. This chain connects TRBV27 to TRBJ2-1, with 10 bases lining up with TRBD2. The J segment lost 5 bases and the V segment lost 8 bases, leaving 6 bases of the junction unmatched. This CDR3 contains 14 residues. CDR1 and CDR2 (germline): MNHEY, SMNVEV (reference sequence).

J is TRBJ2-5 and V is TRBV5-4; no clear D. The DNA end favors TRBJ2-7, so the J call may be wrong. The germline V gene has CDR1 SGHNT and CDR2 YYREEE (reference sequence). The CDR3 contains 19 residues. In DNA form, the CDR3 reads TGTGCCAGCAGCTTGTACTGGTACAGCTTAACCCCACATTCCTACGAGCAGTACTTC. It is translated as CASSLYWYSLTPHSYEQYF.

The chain employs TRBV4-2 and TRBJ2-7; unclear D gene. V lost 5 bases and J 4 bases, leaving 6 bases between the germline ends. Germline CDR1 LGHNA, CDR2 YNFKEQ. There are 11 residues in the CDR3. This CDR3 is CASSSSYEQYF. CDR3 DNA: TGTGCCAGCAGCTCGAGTTACGAGCAGTACTTC.

This sequence joins TRBV6-5 and TRBJ1-5, with D hard to call. The CDR3 has 14 amino acids. V was pared by 0 bases and J by 5 bases, with 8 bases between. Germline CDR1 reads MNHEY; CDR2 reads SVGAGI. As DNA, the CDR3 is TGTGCCAGCAGTTACTCCCCCGCAGATCAGCCCCAGCATTTT. It encodes CASSYSPADQPQHF.

This chain joins TRBV2 and TRBJ2-7, with a weak D call TRBD1 (5 bases). The germline CDR1 and CDR2 sequences are SNHLY and FYNNEI. The CDR3 runs 11 residues. V was clipped by 3 bases and J by 9 bases, with 9 bases between them. The DNA of the CDR3 is TGTGCCAGCAGTGATGGTACAGGGCAGTACTTC. Translated: CASSDGTGQYF.

The chain links TRBV6-5 to TRBJ1-2; D is possibly TRBD1 (5 bases). The V and J ends lost 2 bases and 7 bases respectively, with 11 bases between them. The CDR3 runs 13 residues. Germline lookup yields CDR1 MNHEY and CDR2 SVGAGI. CDR3 protein: CASSYTGPAGYTF. CDR3 DNA: TGTGCCAGCAGTTACACGGGACCGGCTGGCTACACCTTC.

The chain is built from TRBV27 and TRBJ2-7; D is perhaps TRBD1 (6 bases). The CDR3 consists of 15 residues. The V gene lost 5 bases and the J gene lost 6 bases, with 20 bases spanning the gap. Germline values: CDR1 MNHEY, CDR2 SMNVEV (reference sequence). Here the CDR3 DNA reads TGTGCCAGCAGTCCGACTCATTCCGGACAGCGCGAGCAGTACTTC. Translating it yields CASSPTHSGQREQYF.

The V and J genes are TRBV2 and TRBJ1-5; D remains unclear. The CDR3 is 17 residues long. Trimming pared 4 bases from V and 0 bases from J, leaving 16 bases between. Germline CDR1 is SNHLY and CDR2 is FYNNEI. The CDR3 DNA reads TGTGCCAGCAGTGCAGGTTGGGAATTTTATAGCAATCAGCCCCAGCATTTT. Translating gives CASSAGWEFYSNQPQHF.

This chain connects TRBV6-1 to TRBJ1-5; no clear D. From germline, CDR1 is MNHNS and CDR2 SASEGT. Trimming took 4 bases from V and 6 from J, leaving 13 bases between them. The CDR3 contains 14 residues. The CDR3 coding sequence is TGTGCCAGCAGTGTGGGGAGGGCTCTTCAGCCCCAGCATTTT. Its translation: CASSVGRALQPQHF.

This clone appeared a single time. Other nucleotide sequences from this sample produce the same CDR3. J is TRBJ2-7 and V is TRBV10-2; TRBD2 matches at 7 bases. CDR3 length equals 11 residues. Germline loops: CDR1 WSHSY, CDR2 SAAADI. J gave up 3 bases and V 10 bases, and 3 bases lay outside the gene matches. The CDR3 nucleotides are TGCGCCACCGGCGGGGGCTACGAGCAGTACTTC. This gives the protein CATGGGYEQYF.